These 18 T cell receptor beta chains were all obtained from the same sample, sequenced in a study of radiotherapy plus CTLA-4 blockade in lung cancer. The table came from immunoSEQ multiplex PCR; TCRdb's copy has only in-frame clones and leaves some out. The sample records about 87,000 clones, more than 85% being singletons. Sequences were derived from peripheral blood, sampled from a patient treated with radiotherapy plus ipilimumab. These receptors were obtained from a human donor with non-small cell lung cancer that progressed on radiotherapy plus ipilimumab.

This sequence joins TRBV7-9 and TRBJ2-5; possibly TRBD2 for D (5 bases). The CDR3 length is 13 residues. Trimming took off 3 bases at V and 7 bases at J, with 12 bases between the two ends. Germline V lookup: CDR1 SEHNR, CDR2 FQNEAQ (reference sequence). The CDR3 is CASSFLAGGTQYF. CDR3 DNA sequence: TGTGCCAGCAGCTTCCTAGCCGGAGGGACCCAGTACTTC.

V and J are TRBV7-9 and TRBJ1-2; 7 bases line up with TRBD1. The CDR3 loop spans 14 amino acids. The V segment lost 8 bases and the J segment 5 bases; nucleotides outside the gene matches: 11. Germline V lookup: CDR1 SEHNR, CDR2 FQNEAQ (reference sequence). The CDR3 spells CASAPGGPRYGYTF. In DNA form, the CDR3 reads TGTGCCAGCGCCCCAGGGGGTCCCAGGTATGGCTACACCTTC.

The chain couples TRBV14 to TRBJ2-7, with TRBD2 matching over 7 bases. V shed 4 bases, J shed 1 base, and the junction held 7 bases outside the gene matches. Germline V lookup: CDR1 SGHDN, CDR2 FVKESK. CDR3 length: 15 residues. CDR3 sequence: CASSPRISGSYEQYF. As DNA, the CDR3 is TGTGCCAGCAGCCCCCGGATTAGCGGGTCCTACGAGCAGTACTTC.

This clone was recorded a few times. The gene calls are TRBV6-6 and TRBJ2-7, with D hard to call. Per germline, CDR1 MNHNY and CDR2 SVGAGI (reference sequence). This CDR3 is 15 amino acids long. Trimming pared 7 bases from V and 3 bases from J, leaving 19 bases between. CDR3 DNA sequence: TGTGCCAGCACCCACGAAAAAACAACCCGCTACGAGCAGTACTTC. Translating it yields CASTHEKTTRYEQYF.

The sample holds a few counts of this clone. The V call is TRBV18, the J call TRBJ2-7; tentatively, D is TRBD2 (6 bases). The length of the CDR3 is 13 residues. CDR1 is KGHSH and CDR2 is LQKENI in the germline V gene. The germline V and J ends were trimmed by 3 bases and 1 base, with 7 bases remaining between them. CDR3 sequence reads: CASSPGTSYEQYF. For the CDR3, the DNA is TGTGCCAGCTCACCCGGGACTTCCTACGAGCAGTACTTC. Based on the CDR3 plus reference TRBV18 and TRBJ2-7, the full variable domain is NAGVMQNPRHLVRRRGQEARLRCSPMKGHSHVYWYRQLPEEGLKFMVYLQKENIIDESGMPKERFSAEFPKEGPSILRIQQVVRGDSAAYFCASSPGTSYEQYFGPGTRLTVT.

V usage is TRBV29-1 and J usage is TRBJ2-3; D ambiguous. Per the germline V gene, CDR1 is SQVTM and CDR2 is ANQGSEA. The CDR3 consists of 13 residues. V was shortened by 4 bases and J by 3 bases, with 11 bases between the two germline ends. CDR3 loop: CSVVVSSTDTQYF. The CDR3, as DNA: TGCAGCGTTGTGGTCTCTAGTACAGATACGCAGTATTTT.

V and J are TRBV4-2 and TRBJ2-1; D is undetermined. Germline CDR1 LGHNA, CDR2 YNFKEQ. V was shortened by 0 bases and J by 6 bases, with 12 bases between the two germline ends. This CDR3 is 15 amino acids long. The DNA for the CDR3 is TGTGCCAGCAGCCAAGATGGAATCGGTGCCAATGAGCAGTTCTTC. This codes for CASSQDGIGANEQFF.

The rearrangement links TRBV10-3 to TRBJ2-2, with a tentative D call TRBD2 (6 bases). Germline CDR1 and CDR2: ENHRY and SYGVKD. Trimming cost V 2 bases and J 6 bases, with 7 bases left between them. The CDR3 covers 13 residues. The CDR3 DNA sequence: TGTGCCATCAGTGAGGGGGAGGCCGGGGAGCTGTTTTTT. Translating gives CAISEGEAGELFF.

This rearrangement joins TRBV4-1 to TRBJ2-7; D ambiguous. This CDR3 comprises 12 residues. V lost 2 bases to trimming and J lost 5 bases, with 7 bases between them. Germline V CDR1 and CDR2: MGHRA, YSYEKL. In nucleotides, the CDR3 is TGCGCCAGCAGCCAAACAGAGGACGAGCAGTACTTC. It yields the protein CASSQTEDEQYF.

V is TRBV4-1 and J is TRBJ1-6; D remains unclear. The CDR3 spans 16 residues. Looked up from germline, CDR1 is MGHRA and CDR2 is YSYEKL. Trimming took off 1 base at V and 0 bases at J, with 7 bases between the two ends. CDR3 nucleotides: TGCGCCAGCAGCCAAGTTTGGGGCTCCTATAATTCACCCCTCCACTTT. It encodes CASSQVWGSYNSPLHF.

This CDR3 reads CASSSQFGFIEQYF. The DNA of the CDR3 is TGTGCCAGCAGTTCCCAGTTCGGTTTTATCGAGCAGTACTTC. The chain employs TRBV6-5 and TRBJ2-7; D is undetermined. CDR3 length: 14 residues. In germline, CDR1 is MNHEY, CDR2 SVGAGI. V gave up 4 bases and J gave up 6 bases, with 16 bases separating them.

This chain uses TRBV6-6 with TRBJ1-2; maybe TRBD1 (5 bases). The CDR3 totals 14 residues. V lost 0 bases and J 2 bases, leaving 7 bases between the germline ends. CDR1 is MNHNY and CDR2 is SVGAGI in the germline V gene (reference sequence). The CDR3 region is CASSYSRQNYGYTF. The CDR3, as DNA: TGTGCCAGCAGTTACTCGAGACAGAACTATGGCTACACCTTC.

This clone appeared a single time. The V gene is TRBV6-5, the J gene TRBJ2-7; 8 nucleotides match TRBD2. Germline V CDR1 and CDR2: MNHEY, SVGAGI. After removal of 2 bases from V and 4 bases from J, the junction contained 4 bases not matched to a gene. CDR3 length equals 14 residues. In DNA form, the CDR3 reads TGTGCCAGCAGTTACCGGGAGGGCCATTACGAGCAGTACTTC. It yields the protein CASSYREGHYEQYF.

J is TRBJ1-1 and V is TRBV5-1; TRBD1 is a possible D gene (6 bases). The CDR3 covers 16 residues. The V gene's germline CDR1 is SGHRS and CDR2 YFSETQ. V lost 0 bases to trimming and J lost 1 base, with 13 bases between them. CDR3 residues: CASSLGGTSGNTEAFF. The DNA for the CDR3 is TGCGCCAGCAGCTTGGGAGGGACATCCGGGAACACTGAAGCTTTCTTT.

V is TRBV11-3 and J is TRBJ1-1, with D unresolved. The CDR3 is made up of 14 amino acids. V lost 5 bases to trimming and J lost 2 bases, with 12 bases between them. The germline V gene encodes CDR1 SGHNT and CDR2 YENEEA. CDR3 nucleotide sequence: TGTGCCAGCAGCGCCACTCAGGCAAACACTGAAGCTTTCTTT. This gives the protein CASSATQANTEAFF.

The CDR3 protein is CASSPMTGDRTPQYF. The CDR3 DNA sequence: TGTGCCAGCAGTCCAATGACAGGTGACCGTACGCCCCAGTACTTC. The chain couples TRBV28 to TRBJ2-7; perhaps TRBD1 as D (6 bases). The V end lost 5 bases, the J end lost 10 bases, and 24 bases lay between the germline ends. This CDR3 region has 15 residues. Germline CDR1 reads MDHEN; CDR2 reads SYDVKM.

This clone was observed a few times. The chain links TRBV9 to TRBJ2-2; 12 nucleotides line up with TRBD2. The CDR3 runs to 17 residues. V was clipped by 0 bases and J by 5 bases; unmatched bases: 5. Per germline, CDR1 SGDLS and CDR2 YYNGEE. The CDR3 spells CASSVGLGLAGTGELFF. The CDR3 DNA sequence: TGTGCCAGCAGCGTAGGGCTAGGACTAGCGGGGACCGGGGAGCTGTTTTTT.

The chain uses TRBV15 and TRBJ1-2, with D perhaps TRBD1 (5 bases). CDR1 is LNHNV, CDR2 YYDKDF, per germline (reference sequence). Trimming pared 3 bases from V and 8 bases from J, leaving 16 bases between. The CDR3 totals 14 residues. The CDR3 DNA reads TGTGCCACCAGCAGGGGGCAGGGAGGTGACGGCTACACCTTC. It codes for CATSRGQGGDGYTF.